This TCR beta chain was retrieved from a study of shared clonotypes between healthy human individuals. Comments on this clone: Antigen unknown.

Study-wide results and caveats: It was the non-shared clonotypes that had lower generation probabilities than clonotypes shared by all four donors. Naive subsets typically showed greater estimated richness than memory subsets.

In the original processing: Filtering differed, since immunoSEQ gave only junction sequences and no quality scores. Repertoires were generated with immunoSEQ multiplex PCR, while TCRdb's copy carries only in-frame clones and drops some. V and J calls and clone size are given by that table; D and trimming were obtained from the DNA. The sample yields some 2.3 million clones, more than 85% seen once. Sequenced input: naive CD4+ T cells from PBMCs. The subset is: CD45RA+ positively selected. This clonotype was obtained from a man younger than 30 in good health. Some clones in this sample may be carry-over from other donors' samples.

Here the CDR3 DNA reads TGTGCCAGCTCGGGACAGGGGAGAGGAGATACGCAGTATTTT. Its translation is CASSGQGRGDTQYF. The chain joins TRBV28 to TRBJ2-3; TRBD1 agrees at 10 bases. The CDR3 has 14 amino acids. The V gene end was trimmed by 8 bases and the J gene end by 5 bases; junction bases not matched to a gene: 7. Germline assignment: CDR1 MDHEN and CDR2 SYDVKM.